This is a list of T cell receptor beta chains from one sample in a study of response to subunit inactivated influenza vaccine. TCRdb re-called the RT-PCR reads with MiXCR, one entry per CDR3 protein. Of about 700,000 distinct CDR3 sequences listed, over 11% are singletons. The specimen was PBMCs from blood, collected less than 15 days before vaccination. The receptors were gathered from a man aged 45-60 years who received an inactivated influenza vaccine. Each CDR3 is given with its conserved first and last residue. A D gene is named only where the DNA matches it firmly. Clone size is stated in some rows and not others, as once, few, many or a class when expanded.

few	-	TRBV15	13	TRBJ2-7	CATSRDSGFEQYF	TGTGCCACCAGCAGAGATTCGGGGTTCGAGCAGTACTTC
-	-	TRBV20-1	14	TRBJ2-7	CSARALPPFYEQYF	TGCAGTGCTAGAGCGCTCCCCCCTTTCTACGAGCAGTACTTC
few	-	TRBV10-3	11	TRBJ1-1	CAITGGAEAFF	TGTGCCATCACCGGGGGCGCTGAAGCTTTCTTT
few	-	TRBV4-3	16	TRBJ1-2	CASSQDTGGHVYGYTF	TGCGCCAGCAGCCAAGATACGGGGGGGCACGTCTATGGCTACACCTTC
-	TRBD2	TRBV5-1	15	TRBJ2-1	CASSLEVRGGNEQFF	TGCGCCAGCAGCTTGGAGGTACGGGGGGGCAATGAGCAGTTCTTC
-	TRBD2	TRBV27	15	TRBJ2-3	CASSHSGSTGDTQYF	TGTGCCAGCAGTCATAGCGGGAGTACGGGAGATACGCAGTATTTT
few	-	TRBV10-3	14	TRBJ2-2	CATFGGADTGELFF	TGTGCCACCTTTGGAGGGGCGGACACCGGGGAGCTGTTTTTT
few	TRBD2	TRBV28	16	TRBJ2-3	CASSFLGSGTTDTQYF	TGTGCCAGCAGTTTCTTGGGTAGCGGGACCACAGATACGCAGTATTTT
few	-	TRBV7-2	15	TRBJ1-4	CASSPLGATNEKLFF	TGTGCCAGCAGCCCCTTGGGCGCAACTAATGAAAAACTGTTTTTT
few	TRBD2	TRBV5-1	13	TRBJ2-1	CASSLDWGGEQFF	TGCGCCAGCAGCTTGGATTGGGGGGGTGAGCAGTTCTTC
-	TRBD2	TRBV6-2/TRBV6-3	19	TRBJ2-1	CASSYSTRLAGVDNNEQFF	TGTGCCAGCAGTTACTCGACGAGACTAGCGGGCGTAGATAACAATGAGCAGTTCTTC
few	-	TRBV12-3/TRBV12-4	12	TRBJ1-5	CASSLNSQPQHF	TGTGCCAGCAGTTTAAATAGTCAGCCCCAGCATTTT
-	-	TRBV6-5	17	TRBJ2-2	CASSYPDRAGRTGELFF	TGTGCCAGCAGTTACCCCGACAGGGCCGGGAGGACCGGGGAGCTGTTTTTT
-	TRBD1	TRBV6-2/TRBV6-3	17	TRBJ2-1	CASIRDSGLHSYNEQFF	TGTGCCAGCATCAGGGACAGTGGTTTACATTCCTACAATGAGCAGTTCTTC
many	-	TRBV6-1	13	TRBJ1-5	CATSRDNNQPQHF	TGTGCCACATCCAGGGACAACAATCAGCCCCAGCATTTT
many	TRBD1	TRBV12-3/TRBV12-4	16	TRBJ2-2	CASSLARGSYTGELFF	TGTGCCAGCAGTTTGGCCAGGGGGTCGTACACCGGGGAGCTGTTTTTT
-	-	TRBV30	13	TRBJ2-2	CAWSVAGPGELFF	TGTGCCTGGAGTGTGGCTGGGCCCGGGGAGCTGTTTTTT
many	TRBD2	TRBV3-1	18	TRBJ2-7	CASSQRMGTSGSFTEQYF	TGTGCCAGCAGCCAAAGAATGGGGACTAGCGGGAGTTTTACCGAGCAGTACTTC
few	TRBD2	TRBV3-1	17	TRBJ2-1	CASSSSPGTSDYNEQFF	TGTGCCAGCAGCTCTTCCCCCGGGACTAGCGATTACAATGAGCAGTTCTTC
many	TRBD2	TRBV20-1	15	TRBJ2-4	CSARGAGGNPHIQYF	TGCAGTGCTAGAGGAGCGGGAGGGAATCCGCACATTCAGTACTTC
-	TRBD2	TRBV4-3	16	TRBJ2-1	CASSQGRAGALSSQFF	TGCGCCAGCAGCCAAGGAAGAGCGGGAGCCTTATCGTCGCAGTTCTTC
-	TRBD2	TRBV11-1	18	TRBJ2-1	CASSSRLAGGIPYNEQFF	TGTGCCAGCAGCTCTAGACTAGCGGGGGGGATTCCCTACAATGAGCAGTTCTTC
few	-	TRBV28	14	TRBJ1-4	CASSFPQGYEKLFF	TGTGCCAGCAGTTTCCCACAGGGTTATGAAAAACTGTTTTTT
-	-	TRBV2	12	TRBJ2-3	CASSQNGNTQYF	TGTGCCAGCAGCCAAAACGGAAATACGCAGTATTTT
many	-	TRBV16	13	TRBJ2-7	CASSQSWEAEQYF	TGTGCCAGCAGCCAATCGTGGGAGGCCGAGCAGTACTTC
-	TRBD1	TRBV6-1	14	TRBJ2-7	CASSPGQGLYEQYF	TGTGCCAGCAGTCCGGGACAGGGGTTATACGAGCAGTACTTC
-	TRBD2	TRBV2	16	TRBJ2-2	CATSLEAGGPTGELFF	TGTGCCACTTCACTTGAAGCGGGAGGGCCCACCGGGGAGCTGTTTTTT
-	-	TRBV6-2/TRBV6-3	18	TRBJ2-1	CASSPNRLVGLHYNEQFF	TGTGCCAGCAGTCCCAACCGACTAGTCGGGCTCCACTACAATGAGCAGTTCTTC
few	-	TRBV12-3/TRBV12-4	14	TRBJ1-4	CASSFGGPGEKLFF	TGTGCCAGCAGTTTTGGGGGCCCCGGCGAAAAACTGTTTTTT
few	-	TRBV12-3/TRBV12-4	14	TRBJ1-5	CASSQGTAEQPQHF	TGTGCCAGCAGTCAGGGGACGGCGGAGCAGCCCCAGCATTTT
few	-	TRBV24-1	15	TRBJ2-1	CATSDLLTGENEQFF	TGTGCCACCAGTGATCTGCTTACCGGCGAAAATGAGCAGTTCTTC
-	TRBD1	TRBV2	16	TRBJ2-2	CASSYRDSTNTGELFF	TGTGCCAGCAGTTATAGGGACAGTACGAACACCGGGGAGCTGTTTTTT
few	TRBD2	TRBV5-6	15	TRBJ2-3	CASSLTSGGSDTQYF	TGTGCCAGCAGCTTGACTAGCGGGGGCTCAGATACGCAGTATTTT